The clone carrying this TCR beta chain has more than one count but fewer than ten. What it binds is unknown. As to treatment: roughly 11-day PBMC culture with coronavirus spike peptide pools or control peptides (ViraFEST assay). Gathered ahead of the COVID-19 pandemic (2011-2018) were the CD4+ T cells of the unexposed donor. The CDR3 has 19 residues. CDR1 is LNHDA, CDR2 SQIVND, per germline (reference sequence). V was pared by 5 bases and J by 2 bases, with 20 bases of the junction left unmatched. The sample is drawn from a study of vaccination and CD4 T cells after COVID-19. The Oncomine TCR Beta short-read assay was applied to DNA of cultured CD4+ T cells. TCRdb re-analysed the PCR reads in MiXCR, keeping a single row per CDR3 protein. Seen here are around 6,100 distinct CDR3 sequences, about 50% observed once, and the top ten hold about 57%.

Sequencing used CD4+ T cells from blood, cultured in vitro. The TCR originated in a human donor in good health. This chain connects TRBV19 to TRBJ2-5; 7 bases line up with TRBD2. DNA of the CDR3: TGTGCCAGTAGTCCGGAATGGATAGGCGGGAGACGAAAGCAAGAGACCCAGTACTTC. Protein: CASSPEWIGGRRKQETQYF.